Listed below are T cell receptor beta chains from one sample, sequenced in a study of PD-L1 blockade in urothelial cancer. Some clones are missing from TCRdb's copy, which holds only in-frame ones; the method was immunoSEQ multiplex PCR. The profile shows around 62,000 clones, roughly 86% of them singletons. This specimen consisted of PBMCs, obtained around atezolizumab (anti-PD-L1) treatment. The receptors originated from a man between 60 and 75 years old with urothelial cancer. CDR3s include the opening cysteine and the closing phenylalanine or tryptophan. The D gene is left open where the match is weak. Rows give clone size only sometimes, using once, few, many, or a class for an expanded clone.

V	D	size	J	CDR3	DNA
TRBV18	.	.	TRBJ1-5	CASSPQGPANQPQHF	TGTGCCAGCTCACCCCAGGGGCCCGCCAATCAGCCCCAGCATTTT
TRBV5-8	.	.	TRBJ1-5	CASSGIGASNQPQHF	TGTGCCAGCAGCGGGATAGGGGCCAGCAATCAGCCCCAGCATTTT
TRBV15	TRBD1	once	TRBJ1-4	CATSRGPGGVEKLFF	TGTGCCACCAGCAGAGGTCCAGGGGGCGTCGAAAAACTGTTTTTT
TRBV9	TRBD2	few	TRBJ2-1	CASSLGLAAYNEQFF	TGTGCCAGCAGCCTAGGACTAGCGGCTTACAATGAGCAGTTCTTC
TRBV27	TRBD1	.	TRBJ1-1	CASASYRGLAEAFF	TGTGCCAGCGCCTCCTACAGGGGGCTGGCTGAAGCTTTCTTT
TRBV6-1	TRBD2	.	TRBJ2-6	CASSEWGGSGANVLTF	TGTGCCAGCAGTGAATGGGGGGGTTCTGGGGCCAACGTCCTGACTTTC
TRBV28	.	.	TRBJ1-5	CASSLVRGPQHF	TGTGCCAGCAGTTTAGTGCGAGGCCCCCAGCATTTT
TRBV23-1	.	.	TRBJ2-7	CASKSPFVVQTERYEQYF	TGCGCCAGCAAATCACCCTTCGTAGTTCAGACAGAACGCTACGAGCAGTACTTC
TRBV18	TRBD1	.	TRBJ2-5	CASSPGTGSQETQYF	TGTGCCAGCTCACCCGGGACAGGGTCACAAGAGACCCAGTACTTC
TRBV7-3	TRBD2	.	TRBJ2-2	CASSLFALAGEHTGELFF	TGTGCCAGCAGCTTATTCGCCCTAGCGGGGGAGCATACCGGGGAGCTGTTTTTT
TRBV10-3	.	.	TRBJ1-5	CAISISEGPQHF	TGTGCCATCAGTATTTCGGAGGGTCCCCAGCATTTT
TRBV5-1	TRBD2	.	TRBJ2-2	CASKLAGSTGELFF	TGCGCCAGCAAACTAGCGGGGTCTACCGGGGAGCTGTTTTTT
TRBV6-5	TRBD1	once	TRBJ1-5	CASSYSVQGRGSQHF	TGTGCCAGCAGTTACTCGGTACAGGGGCGTGGGTCCCAGCATTTT
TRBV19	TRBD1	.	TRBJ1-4	CASSVPGQGYEKLFF	TGTGCCAGTAGTGTCCCGGGACAGGGATACGAAAAACTGTTTTTT
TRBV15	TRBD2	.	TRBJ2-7	CATTNELAGQPYEQYF	TGTGCCACGACCAACGAACTAGCGGGTCAACCCTACGAGCAGTACTTC
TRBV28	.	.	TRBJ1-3	CASTKRLGNTIYF	TGTGCCAGCACCAAAAGACTGGGAAACACCATATATTTT
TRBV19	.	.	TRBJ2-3	CASSIVHQGIVRDTQYF	TGTGCCAGTAGTATAGTTCATCAGGGGATCGTTAGAGATACGCAGTATTTT
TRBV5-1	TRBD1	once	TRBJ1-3	CASSLQTGALSGNTIYF	TGCGCCAGCAGCCTTCAGACAGGGGCACTCTCTGGAAACACCATATATTTT
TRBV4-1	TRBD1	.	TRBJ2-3	CASSLQGDRTDTQYF	TGCGCCAGCAGCCTACAGGGGGATAGGACAGATACGCAGTATTTT
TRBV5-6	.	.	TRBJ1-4	CASSRGLTLGGEKLFF	TGTGCCAGCAGCCGGGGACTGACCCTAGGTGGTGAAAAACTGTTTTTT
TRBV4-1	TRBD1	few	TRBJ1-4	CASSQEGRDRGDEIPGF	TGCGCCAGCAGCCAAGAAGGCCGGGACAGGGGAGACGAGATACCGGGGTTT
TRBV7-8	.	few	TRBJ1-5	CASARGGGRQPQHF	TGTGCCAGCGCCCGAGGGGGGGGTCGACAGCCCCAGCATTTT
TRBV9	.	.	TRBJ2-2	CASRLLEGTGELFF	TGTGCCAGCAGACTACTAGAAGGCACCGGGGAGCTGTTTTTT
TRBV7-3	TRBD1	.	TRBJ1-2	CASSQGQGLGYTF	TGTGCCAGCAGCCAGGGACAGGGACTAGGCTACACCTTC
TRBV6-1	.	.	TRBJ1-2	CASSRDSNYGYTF	TGTGCCAGCAGTCGGGACTCGAACTATGGCTACACCTTC
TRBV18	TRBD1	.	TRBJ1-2	CASSPPGTGGSGYTF	TGTGCCAGCTCACCACCCGGGACAGGGGGAAGTGGCTACACCTTC
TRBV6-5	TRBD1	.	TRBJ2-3	CASGRDRATDTQYF	TGTGCCAGCGGCAGGGACAGGGCCACAGATACGCAGTATTTT
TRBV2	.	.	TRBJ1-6	CASSETHLYNSPLHF	TGTGCCAGCAGTGAGACACACCTCTATAATTCACCCCTCCACTTT
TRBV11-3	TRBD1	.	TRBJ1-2	CASSYGTGVYGYTF	TGTGCCAGCAGCTACGGGACAGGGGTCTATGGCTACACCTTC
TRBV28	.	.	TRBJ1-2	CASSLLGGARVNYGYTF	TGTGCCAGCAGTTTACTTGGGGGGGCGCGGGTCAACTATGGCTACACCTTC
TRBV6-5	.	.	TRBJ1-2	CASSYGEGTHYGYTF	TGTGCCAGCAGTTACGGGGAGGGGACCCACTATGGCTACACCTTC
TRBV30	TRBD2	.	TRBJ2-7	CAWSVGLVLSNEQYF	TGTGCCTGGAGTGTGGGACTAGTTCTTTCGAACGAGCAGTACTTC
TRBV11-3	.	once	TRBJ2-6	CASSPRVTGANVLTF	TGTGCCAGCAGCCCCAGGGTAACGGGGGCCAACGTCCTGACTTTC
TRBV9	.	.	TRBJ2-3	CASSVAIGGSTDTQYF	TGTGCCAGCAGCGTAGCTATCGGGGGAAGCACAGATACGCAGTATTTT
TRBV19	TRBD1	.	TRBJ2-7	CASSIGTGVYEQYF	TGTGCCAGTTCTATTGGGACAGGGGTCTACGAGCAGTACTTC
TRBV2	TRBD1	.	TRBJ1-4	CASKDDRVREKLFF	TGTGCCAGCAAAGACGACAGGGTACGTGAAAAACTGTTTTTT
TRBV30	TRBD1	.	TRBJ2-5	CAWSVQQGVTQYF	TGTGCCTGGAGTGTACAGCAGGGGGTGACCCAGTACTTC
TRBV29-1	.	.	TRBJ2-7	CSVEAEAYEQYF	TGCAGCGTTGAGGCGGAAGCCTACGAGCAGTACTTC
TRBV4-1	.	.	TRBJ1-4	CASSQTVIALYEKLFF	TGCGCCAGCAGCCAAACTGTGATAGCGCTGTATGAAAAACTGTTTTTT
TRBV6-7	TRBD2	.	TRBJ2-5	CASSPVSGRSEETQYF	TGTGCCAGCAGTCCAGTTAGCGGGAGAAGCGAAGAGACCCAGTACTTC
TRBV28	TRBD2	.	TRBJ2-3	CASSYSGRRADTQYF	TGTGCCAGCAGTTATAGCGGGAGGAGGGCAGATACGCAGTATTTT
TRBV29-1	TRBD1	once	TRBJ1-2	CSAEGQGAPRGYGYTF	TGCAGCGCCGAGGGACAGGGTGCCCCTCGAGGCTATGGCTACACCTTC
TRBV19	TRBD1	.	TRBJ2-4	CASSHTGTDLLAKNIQYF	TGTGCCAGTAGTCATACCGGGACAGATCTCCTAGCCAAAAACATTCAGTACTTC
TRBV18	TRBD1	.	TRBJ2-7	CASSPGTGTSNGQYF	TGTGCCAGCTCACCTGGGACAGGGACCTCTAATGGGCAGTACTTC
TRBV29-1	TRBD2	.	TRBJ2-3	CSARLAGSPDTQYF	TGCAGCGCCCGACTAGCGGGGAGTCCAGATACGCAGTATTTT
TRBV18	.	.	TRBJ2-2	CASSPAAPSYTGELFF	TGTGCCAGCTCACCTGCGGCGCCTAGTTACACCGGGGAGCTGTTTTTT
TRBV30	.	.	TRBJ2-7	CAWSAGGWHEQYF	TGTGCCTGGAGTGCAGGGGGGTGGCACGAGCAGTACTTC
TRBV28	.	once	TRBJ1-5	CANRKTGDNQPQHF	TGTGCCAACCGGAAGACAGGAGATAATCAGCCCCAGCATTTT
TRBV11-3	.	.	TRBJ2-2	CASSSSRGGELFF	TGTGCCAGCAGCTCCAGTCGGGGCGGGGAGCTGTTTTTT
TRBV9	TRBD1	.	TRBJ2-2	CASSWDRNTGELFF	TGTGCCAGCAGCTGGGACAGAAACACCGGGGAGCTGTTTTTT
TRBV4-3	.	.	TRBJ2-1	CASSPGVSSASSYNEQFF	TGCGCCAGCAGCCCCGGGGTTAGCTCGGCTAGCTCCTACAATGAGCAGTTCTTC